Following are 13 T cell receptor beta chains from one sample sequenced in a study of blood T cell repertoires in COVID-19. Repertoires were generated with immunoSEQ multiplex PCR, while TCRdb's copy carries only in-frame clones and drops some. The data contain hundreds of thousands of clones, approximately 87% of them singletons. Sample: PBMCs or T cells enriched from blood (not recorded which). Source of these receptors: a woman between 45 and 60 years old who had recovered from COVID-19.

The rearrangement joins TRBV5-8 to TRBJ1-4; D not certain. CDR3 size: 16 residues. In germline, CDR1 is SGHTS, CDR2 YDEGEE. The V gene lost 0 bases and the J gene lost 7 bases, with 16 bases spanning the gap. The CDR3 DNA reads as TGTGCCAGCAGCTTGGCTTCCCCTCGTGGAGGTGAAAAACTGTTTTTT. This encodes CASSLASPRGGEKLFF.

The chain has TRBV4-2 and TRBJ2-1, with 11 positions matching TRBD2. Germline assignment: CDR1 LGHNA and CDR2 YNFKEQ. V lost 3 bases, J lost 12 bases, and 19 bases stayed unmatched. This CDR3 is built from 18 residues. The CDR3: CASSQAWASGGIESVQFF. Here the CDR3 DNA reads TGTGCCAGCAGCCAGGCCTGGGCTAGCGGGGGGATTGAGTCGGTGCAGTTCTTC.

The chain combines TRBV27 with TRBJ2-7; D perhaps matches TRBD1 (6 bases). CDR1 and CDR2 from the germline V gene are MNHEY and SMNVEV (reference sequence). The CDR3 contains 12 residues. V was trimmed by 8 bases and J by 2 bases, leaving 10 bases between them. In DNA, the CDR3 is TGTGCCAGCTGGGACAAAGCCTACGAGCAGTACTTC. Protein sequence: CASWDKAYEQYF.

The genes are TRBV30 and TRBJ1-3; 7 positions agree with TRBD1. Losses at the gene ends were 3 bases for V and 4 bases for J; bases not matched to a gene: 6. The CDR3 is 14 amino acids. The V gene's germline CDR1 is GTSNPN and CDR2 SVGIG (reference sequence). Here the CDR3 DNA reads TGTGCCTGGAGCGGAGGGACAGCCGGAAACACCATATATTTT. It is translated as CAWSGGTAGNTIYF.

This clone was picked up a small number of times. CDR3 in amino acids: CASSVMRGELFF. CDR3 coding DNA: TGTGCCAGCAGCGTGATGCGGGGGGAGCTGTTTTTT. This chain joins TRBV9 and TRBJ2-2; D is undetermined. The CDR3 is 12 amino acids. Trimming removed 2 bases at V and 8 bases at J, with 7 bases between. Per germline, CDR1 SGDLS and CDR2 YYNGEE.

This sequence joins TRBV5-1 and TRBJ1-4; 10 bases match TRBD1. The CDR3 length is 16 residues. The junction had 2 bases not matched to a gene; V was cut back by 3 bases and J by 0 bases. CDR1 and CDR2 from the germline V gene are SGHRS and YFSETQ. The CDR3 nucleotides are TGCGCCAGCAGCTCCGGACAGGGGGCAACTAATGAAAAACTGTTTTTT. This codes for CASSSGQGATNEKLFF.

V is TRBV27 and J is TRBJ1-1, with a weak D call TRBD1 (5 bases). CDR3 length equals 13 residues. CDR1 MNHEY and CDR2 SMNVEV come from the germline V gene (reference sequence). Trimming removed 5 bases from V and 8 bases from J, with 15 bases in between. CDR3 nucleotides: TGTGCCAGCAGTCCAGTACCCCAGGGAGAAGCTTTCTTT. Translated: CASSPVPQGEAFF.

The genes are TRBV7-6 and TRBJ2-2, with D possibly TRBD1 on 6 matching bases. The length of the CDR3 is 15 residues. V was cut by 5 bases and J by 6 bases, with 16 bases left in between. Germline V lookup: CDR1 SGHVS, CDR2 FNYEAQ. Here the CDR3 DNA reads TGTGCCAGCAGCCGCTGGGGACAAAGGGCCGGGGAGCTGTTTTTT. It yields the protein CASSRWGQRAGELFF.

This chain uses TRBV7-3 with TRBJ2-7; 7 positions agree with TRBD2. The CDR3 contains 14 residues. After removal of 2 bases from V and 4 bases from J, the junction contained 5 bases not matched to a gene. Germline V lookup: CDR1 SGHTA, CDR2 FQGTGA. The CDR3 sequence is CASSLGGTKYEQYF. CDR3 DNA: TGTGCCAGCAGCTTAGGCGGGACTAAGTACGAGCAGTACTTC.

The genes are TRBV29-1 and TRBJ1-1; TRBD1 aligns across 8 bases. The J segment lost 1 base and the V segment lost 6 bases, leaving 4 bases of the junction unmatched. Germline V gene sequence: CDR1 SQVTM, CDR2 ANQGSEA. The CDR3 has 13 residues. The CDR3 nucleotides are TGCAGCGTGGACAGGGAAACGAACACTGAAGCTTTCTTT. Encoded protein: CSVDRETNTEAFF.

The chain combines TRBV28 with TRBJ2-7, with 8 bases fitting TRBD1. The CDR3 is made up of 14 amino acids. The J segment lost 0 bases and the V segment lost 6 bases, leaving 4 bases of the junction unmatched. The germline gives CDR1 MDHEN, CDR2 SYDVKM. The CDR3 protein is CASRDRVSSYEQYF. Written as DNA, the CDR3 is TGTGCCAGCAGGGACAGGGTTAGCTCCTACGAGCAGTACTTC. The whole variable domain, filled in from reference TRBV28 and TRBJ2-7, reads DVKVTQSSRYLVKRTGEKVFLECVQDMDHENMFWYRQDPGLGLRLIYFSYDVKMKEKGDIPEGYSVSREKKERFSLILESASTNQTSMYLCASRDRVSSYEQYFGPGTRLTVT.

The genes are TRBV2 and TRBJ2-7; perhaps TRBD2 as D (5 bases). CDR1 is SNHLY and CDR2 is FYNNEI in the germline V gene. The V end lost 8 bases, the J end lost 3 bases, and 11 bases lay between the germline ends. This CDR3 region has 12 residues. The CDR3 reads CASRHGLYEQYF. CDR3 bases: TGTGCCAGCCGCCACGGACTCTACGAGCAGTACTTC. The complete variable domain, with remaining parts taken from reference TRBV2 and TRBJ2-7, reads EPEVTQTPSHQVTQMGQEVILRCVPISNHLYFYWYRQILGQKVEFLVSFYNNEISEKSEIFDDQFSVERPDGSNFTLKIRSTKLEDSAMYFCASRHGLYEQYFGPGTRLTVT.

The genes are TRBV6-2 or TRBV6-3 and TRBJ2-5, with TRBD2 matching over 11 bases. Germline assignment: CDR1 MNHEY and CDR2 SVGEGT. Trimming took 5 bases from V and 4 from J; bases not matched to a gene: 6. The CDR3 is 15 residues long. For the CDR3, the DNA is TGTGCCAGCAGTCCATTAGCGGGGGGGTCAGAGACCCAGTACTTC. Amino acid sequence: CASSPLAGGSETQYF.